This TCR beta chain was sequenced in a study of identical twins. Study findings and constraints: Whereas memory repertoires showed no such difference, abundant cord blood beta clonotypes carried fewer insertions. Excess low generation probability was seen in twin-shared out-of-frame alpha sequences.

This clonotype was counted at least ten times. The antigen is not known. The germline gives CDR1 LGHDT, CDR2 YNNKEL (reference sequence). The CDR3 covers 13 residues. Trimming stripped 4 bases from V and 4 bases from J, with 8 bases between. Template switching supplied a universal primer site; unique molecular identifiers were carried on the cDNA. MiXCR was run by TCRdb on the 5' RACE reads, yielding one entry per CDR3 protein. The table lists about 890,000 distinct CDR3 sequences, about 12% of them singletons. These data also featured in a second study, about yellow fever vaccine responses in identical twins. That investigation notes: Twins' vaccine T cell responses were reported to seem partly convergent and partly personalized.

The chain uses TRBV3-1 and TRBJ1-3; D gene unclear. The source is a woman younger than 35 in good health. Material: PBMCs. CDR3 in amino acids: CASSPRAGNTIYF. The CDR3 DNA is TGTGCCAGCAGCCCACGGGCGGGAAACACCATATATTTT.